The next 4 T cell receptor beta chains were all read from a single sample in a study of T cell responses to AZD1222 COVID-19 vaccine. TCRdb's copy holds only in-frame clones and misses some; the assay was immunoSEQ multiplex PCR. The sample holds about 88,000 clones, about nine tenths seen once. The sample consisted of peripheral blood, taken 28 days after the second AZD1222 dose. Receptors were obtained from an adult who received the AZD1222 COVID-19 vaccine.

The V gene is TRBV5-1, the J gene TRBJ1-3; possible D gene TRBD1, 6 bases. Per germline, CDR1 SGHRS and CDR2 YFSETQ. V lost 4 bases and J lost 2, with 13 bases in between. This CDR3 is built from 15 residues. In DNA, the CDR3 is TGCGCCAGCAGCCTCTCCGGGACAACTGGAAACACCATATATTTT. This encodes CASSLSGTTGNTIYF.

The rearrangement links TRBV10-3 to TRBJ2-5; 10 bases align to TRBD1. CDR1 is ENHRY and CDR2 is SYGVKD in the germline V gene. Unmatched junction bases numbered 12, after V lost 4 bases and J lost 4 bases. This CDR3 comprises 17 residues. This CDR3 is CAISGTGGSVKGETQYF. CDR3 DNA sequence: TGTGCCATCAGTGGGACAGGGGGTTCGGTGAAGGGAGAGACCCAGTACTTC.

The rearrangement joins TRBV27 to TRBJ2-2, with TRBD1 matching over 8 bases. Germline V lookup: CDR1 MNHEY, CDR2 SMNVEV (reference sequence). The CDR3 has 16 residues. V dropped 6 bases and J dropped 4; count of bases not matched to a gene: 10. The DNA for the CDR3 is TGTGCCAGCAGCCGGGGGACAGGCTCCTCCACCGGGGAGCTGTTTTTT. Amino acids: CASSRGTGSSTGELFF.

The chain recombines TRBV2 with TRBJ1-2; D perhaps matches TRBD1 (5 bases). Germline V lookup: CDR1 SNHLY, CDR2 FYNNEI. The CDR3 contains 13 residues. Between the trimmed V and J ends, which lost 4 bases and 0 bases, there was a span of 6 bases. The CDR3 is CASSADTNYGYTF. DNA for the CDR3: TGTGCCAGCAGTGCGGACACTAACTATGGCTACACCTTC.